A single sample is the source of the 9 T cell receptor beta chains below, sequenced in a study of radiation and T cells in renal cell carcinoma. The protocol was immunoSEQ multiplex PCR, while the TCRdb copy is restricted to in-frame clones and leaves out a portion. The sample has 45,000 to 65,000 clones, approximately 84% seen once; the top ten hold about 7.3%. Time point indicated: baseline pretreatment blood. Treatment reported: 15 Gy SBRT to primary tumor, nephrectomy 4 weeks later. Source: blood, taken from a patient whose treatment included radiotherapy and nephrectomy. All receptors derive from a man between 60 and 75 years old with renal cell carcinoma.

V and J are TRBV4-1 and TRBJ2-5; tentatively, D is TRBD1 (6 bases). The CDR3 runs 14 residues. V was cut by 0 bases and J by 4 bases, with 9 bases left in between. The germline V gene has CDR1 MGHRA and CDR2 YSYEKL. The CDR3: CASSQEGAGETQYF. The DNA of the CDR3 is TGCGCCAGCAGCCAAGAGGGGGCCGGAGAGACCCAGTACTTC.

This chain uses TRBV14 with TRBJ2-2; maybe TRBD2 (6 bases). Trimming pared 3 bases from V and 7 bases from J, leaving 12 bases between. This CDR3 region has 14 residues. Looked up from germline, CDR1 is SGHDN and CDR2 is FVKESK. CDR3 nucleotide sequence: TGTGCCAGCAGCCACCCATCGGGGGTCGGGGAGCTGTTTTTT. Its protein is CASSHPSGVGELFF.

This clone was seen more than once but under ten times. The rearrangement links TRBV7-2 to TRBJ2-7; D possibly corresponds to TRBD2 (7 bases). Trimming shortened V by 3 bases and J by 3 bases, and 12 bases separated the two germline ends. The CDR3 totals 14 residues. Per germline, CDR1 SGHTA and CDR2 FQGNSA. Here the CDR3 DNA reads TGTGCCAGCAGCTTCGGGGGGCCGAACTACGAGCAGTACTTC. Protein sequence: CASSFGGPNYEQYF.

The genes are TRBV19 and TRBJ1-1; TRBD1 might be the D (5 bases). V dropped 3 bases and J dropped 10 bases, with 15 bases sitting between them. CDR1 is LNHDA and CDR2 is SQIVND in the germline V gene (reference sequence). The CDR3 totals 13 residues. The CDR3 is CASSIERTRGAFF. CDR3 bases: TGTGCCAGTAGTATTGAGCGGACACGAGGAGCTTTCTTT.

The CDR3 DNA sequence: TGTGCCAGCAGCTTAGGGGGAGGGCAAGAGACCCAGTACTTC. It codes for CASSLGGGQETQYF. This chain uses TRBV5-5 with TRBJ2-5; perhaps TRBD2 as D (7 bases). The CDR3 runs 14 residues. From germline, CDR1 is SGHKS and CDR2 YYEKEE (reference sequence). Trimming removed 2 bases from V and 2 bases from J, with 10 bases in between. Using reference TRBV5-5 and TRBJ2-5 for the parts outside the CDR3, the full variable domain is DAGVTQSPTHLIKTRGQQVTLRCSPISGHKSVSWYQQVLGQGPQFIFQYYEKEERGRGNFPDRFSARQFPNYSSELNVNALLLGDSALYLCASSLGGGQETQYFGPGTRLLVL.

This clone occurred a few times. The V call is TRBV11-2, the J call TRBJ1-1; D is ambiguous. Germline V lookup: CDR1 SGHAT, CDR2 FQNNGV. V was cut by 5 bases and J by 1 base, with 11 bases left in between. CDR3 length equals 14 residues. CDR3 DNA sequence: TGTGCCAGCAGCGGCGGGCTTTCGAACACTGAAGCTTTCTTT. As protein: CASSGGLSNTEAFF. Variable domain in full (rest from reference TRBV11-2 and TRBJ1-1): EAGVAQSPRYKIIEKRQSVAFWCNPISGHATLYWYQQILGQGPKLLIQFQNNGVVDDSQLPKDRFSAERLKGVDSTLKIQPAKLEDSAVYLCASSGGLSNTEAFFGQGTRLTVV.

The CDR3 nucleotides read TGTGCCAGCAGCTTAGGCCTCCTAGCGGCGTTTAGCACAGATACGCAGTATTTT. Its protein is CASSLGLLAAFSTDTQYF. V gene TRBV7-2 combines with J gene TRBJ2-3; 7 bases agree with TRBD2. The CDR3 spans 18 residues. Germline CDR1 is SGHTA and CDR2 is FQGNSA. Trimming removed 1 base from V and 0 bases from J; junction bases left unmatched: 10.

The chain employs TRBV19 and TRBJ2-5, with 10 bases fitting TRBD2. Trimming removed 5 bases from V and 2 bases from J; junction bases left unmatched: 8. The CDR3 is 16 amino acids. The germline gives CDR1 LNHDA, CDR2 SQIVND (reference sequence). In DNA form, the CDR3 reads TGTGCCAGTAGTGCTTCTAGCGGGGGCCTTCAAGAGACCCAGTACTTC. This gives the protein CASSASSGGLQETQYF.

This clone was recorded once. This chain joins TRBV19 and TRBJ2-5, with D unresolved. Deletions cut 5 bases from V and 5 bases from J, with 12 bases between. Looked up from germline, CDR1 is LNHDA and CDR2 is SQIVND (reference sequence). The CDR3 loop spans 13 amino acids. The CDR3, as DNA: TGTGCCAGTAGTTTCAGGCCTCGGGAGACCCAGTACTTC. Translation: CASSFRPRETQYF.